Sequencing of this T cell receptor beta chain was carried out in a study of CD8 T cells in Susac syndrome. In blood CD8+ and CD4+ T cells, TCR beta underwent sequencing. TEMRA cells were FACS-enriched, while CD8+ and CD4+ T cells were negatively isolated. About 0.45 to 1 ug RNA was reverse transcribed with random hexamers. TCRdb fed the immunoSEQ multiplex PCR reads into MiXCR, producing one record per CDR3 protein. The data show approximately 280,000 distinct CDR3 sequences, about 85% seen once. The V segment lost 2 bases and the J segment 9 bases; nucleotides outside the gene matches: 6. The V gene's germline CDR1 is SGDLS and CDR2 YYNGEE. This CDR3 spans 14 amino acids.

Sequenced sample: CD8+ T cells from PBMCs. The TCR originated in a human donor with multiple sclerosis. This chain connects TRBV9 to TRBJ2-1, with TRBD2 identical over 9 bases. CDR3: CASSVGGRAAEQFF. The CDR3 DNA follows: TGTGCCAGCAGCGTCGGCGGGAGGGCCGCTGAGCAGTTCTTC. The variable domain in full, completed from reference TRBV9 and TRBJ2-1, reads DSGVTQTPKHLITATGQRVTLRCSPRSGDLSVYWYQQSLDQGLQFLIQYYNGEERAKGNILERFSAQQFPDLHSELNLSSLELGDSALYFCASSVGGRAAEQFFGPGTRLTVL.